What follows are 20 T cell receptor beta chains derived from one specimen sequenced in a study of T cells in Graves' hyperthyroidism and ophthalmopathy. TCR beta CDR3 region amplification was performed from RNA transcripts. When the TCR CDR3 underwent first-round RT-PCR, the HTBI primer set was used. TCRdb passed the multiplex PCR reads through MiXCR, listing each CDR3 protein once. The repertoire holds 660,000 or so distinct CDR3 sequences, with around 21% as singletons. The source material was blood. The receptors shown here come from a young man with Graves' ophthalmopathy.

This chain joins TRBV4-1 and TRBJ2-7; 10 bases agree with TRBD2. The CDR3 is made up of 15 amino acids. Trimming at V came to 3 bases and at J to 3 bases, leaving 5 bases not matched to a gene. CDR1 MGHRA and CDR2 YSYEKL come from the germline V gene. Here the CDR3 DNA reads TGCGCCAGCAGCCAGCTAGCGGGAGCGAACTACGAGCAGTACTTC. Translated: CASSQLAGANYEQYF.

This clonotype was observed a handful of times. J is TRBJ1-1 and V is TRBV20-1; D is ambiguous. Germline V gene data show CDR1 as DFQATT and CDR2 as SNEGSKA (reference sequence). This CDR3 comprises 14 residues. The V end lost 3 bases, the J end lost 3 bases, and 14 bases lay between the germline ends. CDR3 in DNA: TGCAGTGCTAGGGCCCCTGGAGGGTACACTGAAGCTTTCTTT. Encoded protein: CSARAPGGYTEAFF.

The J gene is TRBJ2-3, the V gene TRBV29-1, with D tentatively TRBD2 (5 bases). Germline-derived CDR1 and CDR2 are SQVTM and ANQGSEA. Trimming took 5 bases from V and 4 from J, leaving 34 bases between them. The CDR3 is 20 amino acids. CDR3 bases: TGCAGCGTTAATTTGGGTGGCATTAGTCGAGTGGAGGTAGGCGCAGATACGCAGTATTTT. Translating gives CSVNLGGISRVEVGADTQYF.

The chain recombines TRBV28 with TRBJ1-2, with 10 bases fitting TRBD1. Germline CDR1 is MDHEN and CDR2 is SYDVKM. CDR3 length equals 14 residues. J gave up 4 bases and V 3 bases, and 2 bases lay outside the gene matches. CDR3 residues: CASSFGTGAYGYTF. Written as DNA, the CDR3 is TGTGCCAGCAGTTTTGGGACAGGGGCCTATGGCTACACCTTC.

The V gene is TRBV3-1, the J gene TRBJ2-2, with D uncertain. The V and J ends lost 4 bases and 6 bases respectively, with 12 bases between them. Germline loops: CDR1 LGHDT, CDR2 YNNKEL (reference sequence). The CDR3 contains 14 residues. DNA of the CDR3: TGTGCCAGCAGCCCACGACAACAGTCCGGGGAGCTGTTTTTT. Amino acid sequence: CASSPRQQSGELFF.

This clonotype appeared a few times. V usage is TRBV3-1 and J usage is TRBJ1-2; D perhaps matches TRBD1 (5 bases). This CDR3 contains 16 residues. V shed 0 bases and J shed 2 bases, with 13 bases lying between them. Germline-derived CDR1 and CDR2 are LGHDT and YNNKEL (reference sequence). Here the CDR3 DNA reads TGTGCCAGCAGCCAAGATGGGGGTGGACGGAACTATGGCTACACCTTC. Its translation is CASSQDGGGRNYGYTF.

This clonotype was counted between two and nine times. A much larger clonotype is one base distant, so this may be a read error. Lacking the conserved final phenylalanine or tryptophan, this CDR3 likely reflects a read error. This chain links TRBV3-1 with TRBJ1-1; 9 bases align to TRBD1. The CDR3 runs 14 residues. Germline-derived CDR1 and CDR2 are LGHDT and YNNKEL (reference sequence). After removal of 8 bases from V and 1 base from J, the junction contained 5 bases not matched to a gene. The CDR3: CASHPGQGNTEAFS. The CDR3 nucleotides are TGTGCCAGCCACCCGGGACAGGGGAACACTGAAGCTTTCTCT.

This clonotype was observed a handful of times. This chain uses TRBV20-1 with TRBJ1-6; D perhaps matches TRBD1 (6 bases). Germline CDR1 reads DFQATT; CDR2 reads SNEGSKA (reference sequence). Trimming cost V 1 base and J 2 bases, with 9 bases left between them. This CDR3 is 15 amino acids long. This chain's CDR3 is CSARVRDTYNSPLHF. CDR3 bases: TGCAGTGCTAGAGTCCGGGACACCTATAATTCACCCCTCCACTTT.

V gene TRBV28 combines with J gene TRBJ2-1; 9 bases are shared with TRBD1. CDR3 size: 15 residues. Trimming removed 5 bases from V and 12 bases from J; junction bases left unmatched: 14. Germline CDR1 MDHEN, CDR2 SYDVKM. The CDR3 DNA is TGTGCCAGCAGTATCCCCGGGACAGGGTCAAAAGGGCAGTTCTTC. Protein sequence: CASSIPGTGSKGQFF.

This clonotype was seen many times. The chain combines TRBV11-2 with TRBJ1-1; maybe TRBD1 (6 bases). V gave up 6 bases and J gave up 5 bases, with 19 bases separating them. Germline V gene sequence: CDR1 SGHAT, CDR2 FQNNGV. The CDR3 spans 15 residues. Here the CDR3 DNA reads TGTGCCAGCAGTCGCGGGGGGGGCCTGGGGACTGAAGCTTTCTTT. Its translation is CASSRGGGLGTEAFF.

In its sample, this clonotype was seen many times. The chain employs TRBV27 and TRBJ1-2; perhaps TRBD1 as D (5 bases). CDR3 length equals 14 residues. Germline V gene data show CDR1 as MNHEY and CDR2 as SMNVEV (reference sequence). V was cut by 8 bases and J by 2 bases, with 15 bases left in between. The chain's CDR3 is CASGSVTVNYGYTF. CDR3 nucleotides: TGTGCCAGCGGCTCCGTGACAGTCAACTATGGCTACACCTTC.

In this sample, this clonotype turned up a few times. The genes are TRBV20-1 and TRBJ2-5, with D tentatively TRBD1 (5 bases). The germline CDR1 and CDR2 sequences are DFQATT and SNEGSKA (reference sequence). The CDR3 length is 12 residues. The ends were cut back, 2 bases at V and 5 bases at J, with 9 bases in the middle. The CDR3 DNA follows: TGCAGTGCTAGAATGGGGCGGGAGACCCAGTACTTC. It codes for CSARMGRETQYF.

This clonotype showed up just a few times. The rearrangement uses TRBV3-1 and TRBJ2-3; TRBD2 agrees at 8 bases. The germline gives CDR1 LGHDT, CDR2 YNNKEL (reference sequence). J was trimmed by 4 bases and V by 4 bases; bases with no gene match: 10. CDR3 length equals 16 residues. The CDR3 spells CASSLRTSTPSDTQYF. The DNA for the CDR3 is TGTGCCAGCAGCCTAAGGACTAGCACGCCGTCAGATACGCAGTATTTT.

This clonotype was found a few times. This chain joins TRBV20-1 and TRBJ1-5; TRBD1 might be the D (5 bases). Germline loops: CDR1 DFQATT, CDR2 SNEGSKA (reference sequence). Trimming took off 6 bases at V and 6 bases at J, with 18 bases between the two ends. The CDR3 is 14 residues long. The CDR3 DNA sequence: TGCAGTGCGTTCCGCTCGGGGGTTAGTCAGCCCCAGCATTTT. Its translation is CSAFRSGVSQPQHF.

The rearrangement joins TRBV7-3 to TRBJ2-7, with D maybe TRBD2 (6 bases). The CDR3 extends over 15 amino acids. Germline V CDR1 and CDR2: SGHTA, FQGTGA. V lost 5 bases, J lost 3 bases, and 17 bases lay in between. CDR3 DNA sequence: TGTGCCAGCAGCCTCGATGGGACTGGCTTCTACGAGCAGTACTTC. Protein product: CASSLDGTGFYEQYF.

The V gene is TRBV5-1, the J gene TRBJ2-7; D tentatively reads TRBD1 or TRBD2 (6 bases each). This CDR3 has 14 amino acids. The V gene lost 0 bases and the J gene lost 5 bases, with 12 bases spanning the gap. CDR1 and CDR2 (germline): SGHRS, YFSETQ. This CDR3 reads CASSLAPGANEQYF. The CDR3 region has the DNA TGCGCCAGCAGCTTGGCTCCGGGGGCTAACGAGCAGTACTTC.

This clonotype was counted at least ten times. The chain couples TRBV3-1 to TRBJ2-5, with D possibly called TRBD1 or TRBD2 (5 bases each). Trimming took off 2 bases at V and 10 bases at J, with 11 bases between the two ends. The CDR3 contains 12 residues. Germline loops: CDR1 LGHDT, CDR2 YNNKEL (reference sequence). DNA for the CDR3: TGTGCCAGCAGCCAAATTATGAGGGGCCAGTACTTC. Translated, it gives CASSQIMRGQYF.

The table lists this clonotype with many counts. The CDR3 sequence is CAGGMAEQYF. In DNA form, the CDR3 reads TGTGCCGGAGGTATGGCCGAGCAGTACTTC. The chain combines TRBV7-3 with TRBJ2-7; a weak D match, TRBD2 (5 bases). CDR1 SGHTA and CDR2 FQGTGA come from the germline V gene. Trimming left V 11 bases short and J 6 bases short, with 11 bases between. This CDR3 has 10 residues.

The V gene is TRBV6-5, the J gene TRBJ2-1; 11 nucleotides align to TRBD2. This CDR3 is 16 amino acids long. Germline-derived CDR1 and CDR2 are MNHEY and SVGAGI. The ends lost 2 bases at V and 4 bases at J; junction bases unmatched: 4. The CDR3, as DNA: TGTGCCAGCAGTTACCAAGGGACTAGCGGATACAATGAGCAGTTCTTC. It encodes CASSYQGTSGYNEQFF.

This clonotype was counted ten times or more. The chain has TRBV20-1 and TRBJ1-1; D remains unclear. The germline CDR1 and CDR2 sequences are DFQATT and SNEGSKA (reference sequence). Trimming took off 0 bases at V and 5 bases at J, with 16 bases between the two ends. The CDR3 covers 15 residues. CDR3 coding DNA: TGCAGTGCTAGAGATCGCGGGATTAGGAAGACTGAAGCTTTCTTT. Its translation: CSARDRGIRKTEAFF.